This T cell receptor (beta chain) was captured by sequencing in a study of T cells in Graves' hyperthyroidism and ophthalmopathy. Study-level points and caveats: Expanded thyroid clonotypes (above 0.001) were mostly also found in blood.

This clonotype was counted only a few times. Antigen unknown. The study excluded patients with uncontrolled infection, other autoimmune disease, pregnancy or lactation. The PBMCs studied were ones that came from around 10 ml fresh peripheral blood. Amplified regions were TCR beta CDR3 sequences from RNA transcripts. HTBI primers were used for first-round RT-PCR of the TCR CDR3. TCRdb re-derived calls from the multiplex PCR reads in MiXCR, one entry per CDR3 protein. The sample shows 560,000 or so distinct CDR3 sequences, roughly 21% of them seen only once. The CDR3 extends over 15 amino acids. The germline CDR1 and CDR2 sequences are MNHEY and SMNVEV (reference sequence). Trimming cost V 2 bases and J 3 bases, with 10 bases left between them.

The sequence was collected from a man aged 35 to 55 with Graves' ophthalmopathy. The sequenced material came from blood. The gene calls are TRBV27 and TRBJ2-2; D is perhaps TRBD1 or TRBD2 (5 bases each). CDR3 sequence: CASSLSGGHTGELFF. The CDR3 coding sequence is TGTGCCAGCAGTTTAAGTGGGGGTCACACCGGGGAGCTGTTTTTT.